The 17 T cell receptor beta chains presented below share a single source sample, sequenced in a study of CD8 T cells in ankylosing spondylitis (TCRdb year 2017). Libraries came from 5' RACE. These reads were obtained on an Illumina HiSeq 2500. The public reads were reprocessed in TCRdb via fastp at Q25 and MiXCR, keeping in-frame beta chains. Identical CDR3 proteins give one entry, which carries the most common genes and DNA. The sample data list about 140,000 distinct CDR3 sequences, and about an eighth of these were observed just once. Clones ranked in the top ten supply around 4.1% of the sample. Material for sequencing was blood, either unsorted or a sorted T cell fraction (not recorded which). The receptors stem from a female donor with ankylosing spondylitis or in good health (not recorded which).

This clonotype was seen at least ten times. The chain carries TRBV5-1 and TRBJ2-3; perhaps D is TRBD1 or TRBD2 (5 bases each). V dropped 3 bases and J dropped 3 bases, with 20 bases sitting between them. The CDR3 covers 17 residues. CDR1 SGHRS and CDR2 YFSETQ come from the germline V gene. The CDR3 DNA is TGCGCCAGCAGCTACAACCTCGGGGCACCGGGTACAGATACGCAGTATTTT. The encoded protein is CASSYNLGAPGTDTQYF. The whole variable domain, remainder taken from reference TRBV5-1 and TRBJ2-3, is KAGVTQTPRYLIKTRGQQVTLSCSPISGHRSVSWYQQTPGQGLQFLFEYFSETQRNKGNFPGRFSGRQFSNSRSEMNVSTLELGDSALYLCASSYNLGAPGTDTQYFGPGTRLTVL.

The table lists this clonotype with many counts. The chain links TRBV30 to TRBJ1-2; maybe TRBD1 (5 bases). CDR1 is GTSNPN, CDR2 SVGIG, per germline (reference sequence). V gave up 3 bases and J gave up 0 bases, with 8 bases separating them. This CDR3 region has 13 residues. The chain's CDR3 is CAWRGLSNYGYTF. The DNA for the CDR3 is TGTGCCTGGAGGGGGCTTTCTAACTATGGCTACACCTTC.

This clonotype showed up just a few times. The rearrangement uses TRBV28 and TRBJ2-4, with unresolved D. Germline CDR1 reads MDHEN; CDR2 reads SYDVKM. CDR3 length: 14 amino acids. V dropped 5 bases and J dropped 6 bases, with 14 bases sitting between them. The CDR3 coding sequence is TGTGCCAGCAGTCCCGGGCCTCACCTAAACATTCAGTACTTC. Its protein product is CASSPGPHLNIQYF.

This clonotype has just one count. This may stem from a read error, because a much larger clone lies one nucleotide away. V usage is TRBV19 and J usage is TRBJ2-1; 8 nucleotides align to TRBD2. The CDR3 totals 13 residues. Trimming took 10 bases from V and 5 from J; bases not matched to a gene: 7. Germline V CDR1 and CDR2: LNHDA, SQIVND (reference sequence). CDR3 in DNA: TGTGCCACCTGGACTAGCTTGCACAATGAGCAGTTCTTC. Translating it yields CATWTSLHNEQFF.

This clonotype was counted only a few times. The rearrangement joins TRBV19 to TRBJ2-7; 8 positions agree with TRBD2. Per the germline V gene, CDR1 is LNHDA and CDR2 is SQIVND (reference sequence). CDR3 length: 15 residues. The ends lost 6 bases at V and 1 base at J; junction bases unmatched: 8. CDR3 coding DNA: TGTGCCAGTAGAACTAGCGGAGAGGGGTCCTACGAGCAGTACTTC. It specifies CASRTSGEGSYEQYF. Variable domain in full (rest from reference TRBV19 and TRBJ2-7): DGGITQSPKYLFRKEGQNVTLSCEQNLNHDAMYWYRQDPGQGLRLIYYSQIVNDFQKGDIAEGYSVSREKKESFPLTVTSAQKNPTAFYLCASRTSGEGSYEQYFGPGTRLTVT.

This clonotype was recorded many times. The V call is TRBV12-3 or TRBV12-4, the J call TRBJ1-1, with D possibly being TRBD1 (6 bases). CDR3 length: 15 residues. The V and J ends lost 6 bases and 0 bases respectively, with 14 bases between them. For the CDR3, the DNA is TGTGCCAGCAGGAATGGACAGCTGGTGAACACTGAAGCTTTCTTT. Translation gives CASRNGQLVNTEAFF.

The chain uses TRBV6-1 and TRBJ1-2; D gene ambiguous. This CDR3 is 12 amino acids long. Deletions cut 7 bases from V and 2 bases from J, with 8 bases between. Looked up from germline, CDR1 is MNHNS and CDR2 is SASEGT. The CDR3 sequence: CASTRWNYGYTF. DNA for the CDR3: TGTGCCAGCACTAGGTGGAACTATGGCTACACCTTC.

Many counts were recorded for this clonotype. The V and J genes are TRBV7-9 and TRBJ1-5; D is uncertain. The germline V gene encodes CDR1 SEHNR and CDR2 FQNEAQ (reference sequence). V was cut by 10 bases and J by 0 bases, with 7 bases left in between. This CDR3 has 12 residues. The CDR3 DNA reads TGTGCCACGGGCCCTAGCAATCAGCCCCAGCATTTT. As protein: CATGPSNQPQHF.

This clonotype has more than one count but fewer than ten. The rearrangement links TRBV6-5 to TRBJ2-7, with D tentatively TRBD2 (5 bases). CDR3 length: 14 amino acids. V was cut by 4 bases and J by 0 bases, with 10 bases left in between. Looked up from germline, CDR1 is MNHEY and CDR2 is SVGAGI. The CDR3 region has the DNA TGTGCCAGCAGTTTGAGCGGTTACTCCTACGAGCAGTACTTC. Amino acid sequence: CASSLSGYSYEQYF.

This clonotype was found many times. The DNA of the CDR3 is TGTGCCAGCAGCTTTACGACCGTGAACACTGAAGCTTTCTTT. It specifies CASSFTTVNTEAFF. V usage is TRBV7-9 and J usage is TRBJ1-1; D is unclear. This CDR3 region has 14 residues. Germline V gene data show CDR1 as SEHNR and CDR2 as FQNEAQ (reference sequence). V lost 3 bases, J lost 0 bases, and 8 bases lay in between.

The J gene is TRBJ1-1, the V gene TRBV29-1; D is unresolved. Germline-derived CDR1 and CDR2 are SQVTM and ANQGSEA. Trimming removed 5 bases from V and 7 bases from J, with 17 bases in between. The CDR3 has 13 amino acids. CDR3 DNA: TGCAGCGTTTGCCAGTTTTGGTCGGATGAAGCTTTCTTT. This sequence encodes CSVCQFWSDEAFF. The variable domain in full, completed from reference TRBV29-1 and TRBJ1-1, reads SAVISQKPSRDICQRGTSLTIQCQVDSQVTMMFWYRQQPGQSLTLIATANQGSEATYESGFVIDKFPISRPNLTFSTLTVSNMSPEDSSIYLCSVCQFWSDEAFFGQGTRLTVV.

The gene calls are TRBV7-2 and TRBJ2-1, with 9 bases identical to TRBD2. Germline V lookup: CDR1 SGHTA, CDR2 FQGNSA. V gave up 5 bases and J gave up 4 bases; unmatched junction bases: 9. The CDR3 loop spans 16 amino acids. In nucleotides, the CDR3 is TGTGCCAGCAGCGTTACTTCTAGCGGGGCGTACAATGAGCAGTTCTTC. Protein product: CASSVTSSGAYNEQFF. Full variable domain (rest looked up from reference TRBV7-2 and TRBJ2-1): GAGVSQSPSNKVTEKGKDVELRCDPISGHTALYWYRQSLGQGLEFLIYFQGNSAPDKSGLPSDRFSAERTGGSVSTLTIQRTQQEDSAVYLCASSVTSSGAYNEQFFGPGTRLTVL.

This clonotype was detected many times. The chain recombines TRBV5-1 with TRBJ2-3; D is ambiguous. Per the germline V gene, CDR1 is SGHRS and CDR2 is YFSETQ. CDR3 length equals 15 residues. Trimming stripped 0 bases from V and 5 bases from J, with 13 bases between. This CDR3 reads CASSLGVPLGDTQYF. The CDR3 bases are TGCGCCAGCAGCTTGGGGGTTCCGTTAGGAGATACGCAGTATTTT.

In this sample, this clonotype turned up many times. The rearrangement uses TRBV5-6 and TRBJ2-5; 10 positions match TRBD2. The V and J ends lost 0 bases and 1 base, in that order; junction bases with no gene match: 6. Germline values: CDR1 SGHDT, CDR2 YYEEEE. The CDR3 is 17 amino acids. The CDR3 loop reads CASSLGLAGESQETQYF. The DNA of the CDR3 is TGTGCCAGCAGCTTGGGACTAGCGGGCGAATCCCAAGAGACCCAGTACTTC.

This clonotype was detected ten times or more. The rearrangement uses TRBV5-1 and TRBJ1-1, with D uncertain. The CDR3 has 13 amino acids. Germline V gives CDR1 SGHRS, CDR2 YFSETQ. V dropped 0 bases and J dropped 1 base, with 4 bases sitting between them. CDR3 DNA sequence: TGCGCCAGCAGCTTGGGGGGGAACACTGAAGCTTTCTTT. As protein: CASSLGGNTEAFF.

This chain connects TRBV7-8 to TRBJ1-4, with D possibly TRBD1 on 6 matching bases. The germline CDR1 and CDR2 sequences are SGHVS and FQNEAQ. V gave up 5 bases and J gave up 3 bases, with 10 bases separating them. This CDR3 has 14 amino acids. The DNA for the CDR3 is TGTGCCAGCAGCATACAGGGAGCTAATGAAAAACTGTTTTTT. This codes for CASSIQGANEKLFF.

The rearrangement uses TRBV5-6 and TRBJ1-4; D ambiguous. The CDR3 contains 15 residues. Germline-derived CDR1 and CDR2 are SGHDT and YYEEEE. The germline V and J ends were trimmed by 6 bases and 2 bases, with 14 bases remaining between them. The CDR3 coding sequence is TGTGCCAGCAACCTACTCGGGGTCACTAATGAAAAACTGTTTTTT. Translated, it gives CASNLLGVTNEKLFF.